Detailed here is one T cell receptor beta chain. Reverse transcription used roughly 0.45 to 1 ug RNA and random hexamers. Amplification of TCR beta CDR3 across 54 Vbeta and 13 Jbeta was performed with immunoSEQ multiplex PCR. TCRdb used MiXCR to reprocess the immunoSEQ multiplex PCR reads, holding one entry per CDR3 protein. The repertoire holds approximately 200,000 distinct CDR3 sequences, with around 95% as singletons. The germline CDR1 and CDR2 sequences are DFQATT and SNEGSKA (reference sequence). V shed 5 bases, J shed 5 bases, and the junction held 10 bases outside the gene matches. The CDR3 consists of 15 residues. These data originate in a study of CD8 T cells in Susac syndrome.

This chain connects TRBV20-1 to TRBJ2-5; TRBD2 matches 11 bases. This receptor was identified in a human donor with multiple sclerosis. Sequencing input: CD4+ T cells from PBMCs. The CDR3, as DNA: TGCAGTGCTGATCTTAGCGGGGGGGCCTGGGAGACCCAGTACTTC. It is translated as CSADLSGGAWETQYF.